Presented here are 2 T cell receptor beta chains from one specimen sequenced in a study of regulatory T cells in long-lasting Graves disease. The authors built TCR beta libraries using iRepertoire HTBI primers and Arm-PCR of CDR3 regions. TCRdb reprocessed the multiplex PCR reads with MiXCR, giving one entry per CDR3 protein. This sample has 400,000 to 550,000 distinct CDR3 sequences; roughly 17% occur once, and the top ten carry around 23%. Time point meaning: newly diagnosed GD, antithyroid drugs for less than 3 months. PBMCs were the source of the RNA used for TCR sequencing. This same sample was also taken into another study, of T cells in Graves' hyperthyroidism and ophthalmopathy.

The sample in question was peripheral blood mononuclear cells (PBMCs), obtained at new diagnosis, from a patient treated with antithyroid drugs. The receptors here all came from a woman younger than 30 with Graves disease.

The chain couples TRBV2 to TRBJ1-5; possibly TRBD1 for D (5 bases). The CDR3 loop spans 14 amino acids. V lost 0 bases to trimming and J lost 8 bases, with 11 bases between them. CDR1 and CDR2 from the germline V gene are SNHLY and FYNNEI. CDR3 DNA sequence: TGTGCCAGCAGTGAAGCGCCAGGGATTAAGCCCCAGCATTTT. It is translated as CASSEAPGIKPQHF. The full variable domain, with the rest looked up from reference TRBV2 and TRBJ1-5, is EPEVTQTPSHQVTQMGQEVILRCVPISNHLYFYWYRQILGQKVEFLVSFYNNEISEKSEIFDDQFSVERPDGSNFTLKIRSTKLEDSAMYFCASSEAPGIKPQHFGDGTRLSIL.

This clonotype was recorded at least ten times. The chain couples TRBV7-2 to TRBJ2-4, with 8 bases identical to TRBD2. CDR1 is SGHTA, CDR2 FQGNSA, per germline. The CDR3 contains 14 residues. The trim removed 8 bases at V and 0 bases at J, leaving 3 bases unmatched. CDR3 sequence: CASAGGLAKNIQYF. CDR3 DNA sequence: TGTGCCAGCGCGGGGGGCCTAGCCAAAAACATTCAGTACTTC. The whole variable domain, remainder taken from reference TRBV7-2 and TRBJ2-4, is GAGVSQSPSNKVTEKGKDVELRCDPISGHTALYWYRQSLGQGLEFLIYFQGNSAPDKSGLPSDRFSAERTGGSVSTLTIQRTQQEDSAVYLCASAGGLAKNIQYFGAGTRLSVL.